The T cell receptor (beta chain) under discussion was sequenced for a study of regulatory T cells in long-lasting Graves disease. Findings and limits, study-wide: The small sample size may have reduced accuracy. Persistent disease showed a preference for TRBV28, TRBJ1-2 and TRBJ2-5.

The germline gives CDR1 SGHAT, CDR2 FQNNGV. The CDR3 consists of 15 residues. V was shortened by 2 bases and J by 5 bases, with 15 bases between the two germline ends. As to time point: newly diagnosed GD, antithyroid drugs for less than 3 months. After RNA was extracted from PBMCs, the TCR library was made from it. Sequencing libraries for TCR beta were prepared with iRepertoire HTBI primers and Arm-PCR of CDR3 regions. TCRdb reanalysed the multiplex PCR reads using MiXCR and keeps one entry per CDR3 protein. The repertoire holds about 440,000 distinct CDR3 sequences, under 15% seen once, with approximately 16% in the top ten. This clonotype has a count of ten or more. The antigen is unknown. These records were also assigned to another study, of T cells in Graves' hyperthyroidism and ophthalmopathy. That work contributes: In making diagnoses, clinical symptoms, serum thyroxine and TRAb, thyroid ultrasound and orbital computed tomography were all used. Blood also showed most of the thyroid clonotypes that were expanded above 0.001.

The TCR originated in a woman aged 30 to 39 with Graves disease. This specimen was peripheral blood mononuclear cells (PBMCs), taken at new diagnosis, from a patient treated with antithyroid drugs. The gene calls are TRBV11-2 and TRBJ2-5, with D perhaps assigned TRBD1 or TRBD2 (6 bases each). The CDR3 sequence: CASSLRGGQTETQYF. The CDR3 bases are TGTGCCAGCAGCTTAAGAGGGGGGCAGACGGAGACCCAGTACTTC.